Presented here are 24 T cell receptor beta chains from one specimen sequenced in a study of blood T cell repertoires in COVID-19. Clones were read by immunoSEQ multiplex PCR, and TCRdb kept only the in-frame ones, dropping some. The sample lists around 500,000 clones; roughly nine tenths were seen once. Sequenced input: PBMCs or T cells enriched from blood (not recorded which). These receptors were taken from a woman in her sixties who had recovered from COVID-19.

The chain combines TRBV19 with TRBJ2-7; perhaps TRBD1 as D (5 bases). Deletions cut 6 bases from V and 5 bases from J, with 14 bases between. This CDR3 has 13 residues. CDR1 is LNHDA and CDR2 is SQIVND in the germline V gene (reference sequence). The CDR3 sequence is CASRQDRSHEQYF. In DNA form, the CDR3 reads TGTGCCAGTAGACAAGACAGATCCCACGAGCAGTACTTC.

The chain recombines TRBV7-6 with TRBJ2-3; the match to TRBD2 covers 9 bases. CDR3 length equals 15 residues. Trimming removed 4 bases from V and 3 bases from J; junction bases left unmatched: 5. Germline CDR1 and CDR2: SGHVS and FNYEAQ. CDR3 coding DNA: TGTGCCAGCAGCTACCTGGCGGGGGGGACAGATACGCAGTATTTT. Translated: CASSYLAGGTDTQYF.

The rearrangement joins TRBV4-1 to TRBJ1-2; 8 bases are a match to TRBD1. The germline CDR1 and CDR2 sequences are MGHRA and YSYEKL. Trimming cost V 4 bases and J 2 bases; bases outside gene matches: 9. The CDR3 covers 16 residues. The CDR3 DNA reads TGCGCCAGCAGCCGAGGAGCAGGGGGCCTAAACTATGGCTACACCTTC. Translation gives CASSRGAGGLNYGYTF.

V and J are TRBV10-3 and TRBJ2-4; 7 positions agree with TRBD1. With 3 bases clipped from V and 0 bases from J, the junction kept 2 bases outside the gene matches. Germline V gene data show CDR1 as ENHRY and CDR2 as SYGVKD. The CDR3 has 15 amino acids. This chain's CDR3 is CAISETGVAKNIQYF. CDR3 in DNA: TGTGCCATCAGTGAAACAGGGGTAGCCAAAAACATTCAGTACTTC.

This rearrangement joins TRBV5-1 to TRBJ2-3; possible D gene TRBD2, 5 bases. The CDR3 covers 14 residues. Germline-derived CDR1 and CDR2 are SGHRS and YFSETQ. With 6 bases removed from V and 1 base from J, the gap between germline ends came to 12 bases. The CDR3 here is CASMKGDGTDTQYF. CDR3 nucleotides: TGCGCCAGCATGAAGGGAGACGGCACAGATACGCAGTATTTT.

J is TRBJ1-1 and V is TRBV10-3, with D perhaps TRBD1 (5 bases). The CDR3 covers 16 residues. V lost 0 bases to trimming and J lost 4 bases, with 15 bases between them. Per the germline V gene, CDR1 is ENHRY and CDR2 is SYGVKD. The CDR3 spells CAISESTVQGGTEAFF. As DNA, the CDR3 is TGTGCCATCAGTGAGTCGACGGTGCAGGGTGGCACTGAAGCTTTCTTT.

The chain carries TRBV12-3 or TRBV12-4 and TRBJ2-2, with D uncertain. V was clipped by 5 bases and J by 6 bases, with 7 bases between them. There are 12 residues in the CDR3. The DNA of the CDR3 is TGTGCCAGCAGTCCTCGGGCCGGGGAGCTGTTTTTT. Encoded protein: CASSPRAGELFF.

The V gene is TRBV5-6, the J gene TRBJ2-3; D gene ambiguous. Trimming shortened V by 3 bases and J by 0 bases, and 14 bases separated the two germline ends. This CDR3 contains 16 residues. Germline-derived CDR1 and CDR2 are SGHDT and YYEEEE. This CDR3 is CASSWPLSASTDTQYF. The CDR3 nucleotides are TGTGCCAGCAGCTGGCCACTAAGCGCTAGCACAGATACGCAGTATTTT.

This rearrangement joins TRBV4-2 to TRBJ1-2, with D tentatively TRBD1 (6 bases). From germline, CDR1 is LGHNA and CDR2 YNFKEQ. This CDR3 comprises 15 residues. V lost 1 base and J lost 4, with 13 bases in between. The CDR3 here is CASSQGVVTGYGYTF. The CDR3 region has the DNA TGTGCCAGCAGCCAAGGGGTCGTGACAGGCTATGGCTACACCTTC.

This clone turned up a few times. CDR3 sequence reads: CASSLVGQGAKNSPLHF. Written as DNA, the CDR3 is TGCGCCAGCAGCTTGGTCGGACAGGGGGCGAAAAATTCACCCCTCCACTTT. This chain connects TRBV5-1 to TRBJ1-6; 11 bases map to TRBD1. The CDR3 extends over 17 amino acids. The J segment lost 7 bases and the V segment lost 0 bases, leaving 6 bases of the junction unmatched. Germline V gives CDR1 SGHRS, CDR2 YFSETQ.

This sequence joins TRBV10-3 and TRBJ1-4; 8 bases match TRBD1. Germline V gene lookup returns CDR1 ENHRY and CDR2 SYGVKD. The CDR3 runs 14 residues. J gave up 6 bases and V 10 bases, and 10 bases lay outside the gene matches. The CDR3 DNA reads as TGTGCCACGAGAACCGGGACAGGATATGAAAAACTGTTTTTT. As protein: CATRTGTGYEKLFF.

The genes are TRBV7-9 and TRBJ1-1; 7 bases are a match to TRBD1. This CDR3 spans 14 amino acids. Germline trimming cut 5 bases from V and 8 bases from J; bases unmatched to any gene: 11. The germline V gene has CDR1 SEHNR and CDR2 FQNEAQ (reference sequence). CDR3 sequence: CASSTRQGGAEAFF. For the CDR3, the DNA is TGTGCCAGCAGCACCCGACAGGGAGGAGCCGAAGCTTTCTTT.

With regard to this clone: A single base separates this from a much larger clone, so it may be a read error. The rearrangement joins TRBV7-2 to TRBJ2-7; 10 nucleotides agree with TRBD1. With 5 bases clipped from V and 2 bases from J, the junction kept 6 bases outside the gene matches. CDR1 and CDR2 (germline): SGHTA, FQGNSA. This CDR3 region has 15 residues. CDR3 sequence reads: CASSPGQGVTYEQYF. CDR3 bases: TGTGCCAGCAGCCCCGGACAGGGGGTTACCTACGAGCAGTACTTC.

The J gene is TRBJ1-3, the V gene TRBV7-2; TRBD1 aligns across 8 bases. Germline CDR1 is SGHTA and CDR2 is FQGNSA. Trimming removed 5 bases from V and 2 bases from J; junction bases left unmatched: 2. The CDR3 is 14 residues long. The CDR3 region is CASSAGQAGNTIYF. The CDR3, as DNA: TGTGCCAGCAGCGCGGGACAGGCTGGAAACACCATATATTTT. Full variable domain (remainder filled in from reference TRBV7-2 and TRBJ1-3): GAGVSQSPSNKVTEKGKDVELRCDPISGHTALYWYRQSLGQGLEFLIYFQGNSAPDKSGLPSDRFSAERTGGSVSTLTIQRTQQEDSAVYLCASSAGQAGNTIYFGEGSWLTVV.

The chain combines TRBV4-1 with TRBJ1-2, with TRBD1 as a possible D gene (6 bases). V lost 5 bases to trimming and J lost 7 bases, with 20 bases between them. In germline, CDR1 is MGHRA, CDR2 YSYEKL. This CDR3 is built from 15 residues. This CDR3 is CASSGAGAPGSGYTF. The DNA of the CDR3 is TGCGCCAGCAGCGGGGCGGGGGCCCCAGGATCTGGCTACACCTTC.

J is TRBJ1-5 and V is TRBV2; D possibly corresponds to TRBD1 (5 bases). Looked up from germline, CDR1 is SNHLY and CDR2 is FYNNEI. Trimming removed 4 bases from V and 3 bases from J, with 16 bases in between. The length of the CDR3 is 16 residues. CDR3 bases: TGTGCCAGCAGTGGTCCGGCAGGGAACCTCAATCAGCCCCAGCATTTT. As protein: CASSGPAGNLNQPQHF.

The chain uses TRBV5-1 and TRBJ1-2; TRBD1 might be the D (5 bases). This CDR3 is built from 13 residues. Trimming cost V 1 base and J 8 bases, with 12 bases left between them. From germline, CDR1 is SGHRS and CDR2 YFSETQ. The CDR3 region has the DNA TGCGCCAGCAGCTTGATAGGGGCTGAGGGCTACACCTTC. Translation: CASSLIGAEGYTF.

The CDR3 sequence is CASSLLAPGLAGGRETQYF. In nucleotides, the CDR3 is TGTGCCAGCAGCTTGTTAGCTCCGGGACTAGCGGGGGGGCGAGAGACCCAGTACTTC. The genes are TRBV7-2 and TRBJ2-5; 16 nucleotides align to TRBD2. Germline loops: CDR1 SGHTA, CDR2 FQGNSA. V shed 3 bases and J 4 bases; nucleotides not matched to a gene: 11. The CDR3 has 19 amino acids.

The J gene is TRBJ2-7, the V gene TRBV6-1; the match to TRBD1 covers 11 bases. V was clipped by 4 bases and J by 2 bases; unmatched bases: 7. This CDR3 spans 16 amino acids. Germline assignment: CDR1 MNHNS and CDR2 SASEGT. CDR3 residues: CASSAAGTGGTYEQYF. CDR3 nucleotide sequence: TGTGCCAGCAGTGCCGCCGGGACAGGGGGAACCTACGAGCAGTACTTC.

The chain joins TRBV12-3 or TRBV12-4 to TRBJ1-1; unclear D gene. The CDR3 runs 13 residues. V dropped 6 bases and J dropped 4 bases, with 12 bases sitting between them. CDR3 protein: CASSKVGSTEAFF. The CDR3, as DNA: TGTGCCAGCAGCAAGGTCGGGTCCACTGAAGCTTTCTTT.

The chain employs TRBV19 and TRBJ2-1; 8 nucleotides match TRBD2. With 4 bases clipped from V and 9 bases from J, the junction kept 11 bases outside the gene matches. Germline V CDR1 and CDR2: LNHDA, SQIVND (reference sequence). The CDR3 runs 15 residues. The DNA for the CDR3 is TGTGCCAGTAGTAGTGGTCTAGCGGGCGGGGGTGAGCAGTTCTTC. Amino acids: CASSSGLAGGGEQFF. The whole variable domain, filled in from reference TRBV19 and TRBJ2-1, reads DGGITQSPKYLFRKEGQNVTLSCEQNLNHDAMYWYRQDPGQGLRLIYYSQIVNDFQKGDIAEGYSVSREKKESFPLTVTSAQKNPTAFYLCASSSGLAGGGEQFFGPGTRLTVL.

The chain uses TRBV15 and TRBJ1-2; D perhaps matches TRBD1 (5 bases). Germline V lookup: CDR1 LNHNV, CDR2 YYDKDF (reference sequence). With 2 bases removed from V and 0 bases from J, the gap between germline ends came to 19 bases. This CDR3 has 18 amino acids. CDR3 protein: CATSRYPGTGVSNYGYTF. The CDR3 DNA is TGTGCCACCAGCAGATATCCGGGGACGGGAGTCTCTAACTATGGCTACACCTTC.

This rearrangement joins TRBV25-1 to TRBJ2-2, with 7 bases matching TRBD1. The V gene's germline CDR1 is MGHDK and CDR2 SYGVNS. This CDR3 is 17 amino acids long. The V segment lost 3 bases and the J segment 3 bases; nucleotides outside the gene matches: 10. CDR3 in amino acids: CASSDLQGLQDTGELFF. The DNA of the CDR3 is TGTGCCAGCAGTGACTTACAGGGGCTTCAGGACACCGGGGAGCTGTTTTTT.

This sequence joins TRBV7-2 and TRBJ2-1, with D perhaps matching TRBD2 (5 bases). CDR1 is SGHTA, CDR2 FQGNSA, per germline. The CDR3 has 13 residues. V was clipped by 1 base and J by 4 bases, with 5 bases between them. The CDR3 sequence: CASSLGRYNEQFF. The DNA for the CDR3 is TGTGCCAGCAGCTTAGGGAGGTACAATGAGCAGTTCTTC. The full variable domain, in which reference TRBV7-2 and TRBJ2-1 provide the parts outside the CDR3, is GAGVSQSPSNKVTEKGKDVELRCDPISGHTALYWYRQSLGQGLEFLIYFQGNSAPDKSGLPSDRFSAERTGGSVSTLTIQRTQQEDSAVYLCASSLGRYNEQFFGPGTRLTVL.